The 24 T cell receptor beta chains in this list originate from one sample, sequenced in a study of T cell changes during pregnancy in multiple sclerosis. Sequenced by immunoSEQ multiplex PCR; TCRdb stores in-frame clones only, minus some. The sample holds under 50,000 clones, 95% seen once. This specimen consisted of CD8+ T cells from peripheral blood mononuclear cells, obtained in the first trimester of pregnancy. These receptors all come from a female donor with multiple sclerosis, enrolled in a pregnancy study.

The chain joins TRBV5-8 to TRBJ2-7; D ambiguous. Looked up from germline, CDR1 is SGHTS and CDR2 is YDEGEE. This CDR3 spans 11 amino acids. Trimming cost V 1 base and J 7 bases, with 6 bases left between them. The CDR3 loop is CASSLSPEQYF. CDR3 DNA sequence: TGTGCCAGCAGCTTGTCTCCGGAGCAGTACTTC.

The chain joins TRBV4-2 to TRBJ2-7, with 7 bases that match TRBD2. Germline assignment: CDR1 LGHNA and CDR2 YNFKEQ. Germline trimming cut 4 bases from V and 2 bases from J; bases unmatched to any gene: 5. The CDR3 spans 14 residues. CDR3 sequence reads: CASSPTGGPYEQYF. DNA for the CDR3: TGTGCCAGCAGCCCCACGGGAGGACCCTACGAGCAGTACTTC.

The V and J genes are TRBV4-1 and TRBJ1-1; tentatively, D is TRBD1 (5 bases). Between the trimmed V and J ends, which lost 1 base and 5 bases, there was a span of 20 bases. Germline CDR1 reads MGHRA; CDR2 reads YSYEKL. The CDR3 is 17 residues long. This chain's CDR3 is CASSQVPPGGLETEAFF. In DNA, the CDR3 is TGCGCCAGCAGCCAAGTCCCGCCGGGGGGTCTCGAGACTGAAGCTTTCTTT.

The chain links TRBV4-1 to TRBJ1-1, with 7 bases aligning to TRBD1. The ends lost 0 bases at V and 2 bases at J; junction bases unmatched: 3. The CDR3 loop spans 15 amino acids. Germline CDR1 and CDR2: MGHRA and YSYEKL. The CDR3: CASSQDRQGNTEAFF. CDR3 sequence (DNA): TGCGCCAGCAGCCAAGACCGACAGGGTAACACTGAAGCTTTCTTT.

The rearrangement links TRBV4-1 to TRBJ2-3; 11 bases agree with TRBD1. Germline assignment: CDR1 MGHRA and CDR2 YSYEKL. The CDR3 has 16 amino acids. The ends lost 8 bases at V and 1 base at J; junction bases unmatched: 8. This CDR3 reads CASGGTGGVGTDTQYF. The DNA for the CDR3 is TGCGCCAGCGGAGGGACAGGGGGGGTCGGCACAGATACGCAGTATTTT.

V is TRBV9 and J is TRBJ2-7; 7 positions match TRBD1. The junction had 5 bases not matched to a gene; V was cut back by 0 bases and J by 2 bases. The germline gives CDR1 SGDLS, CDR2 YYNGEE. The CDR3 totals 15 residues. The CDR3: CASSVEGDSTYEQYF. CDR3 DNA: TGTGCCAGCAGCGTAGAAGGGGACAGTACCTACGAGCAGTACTTC.

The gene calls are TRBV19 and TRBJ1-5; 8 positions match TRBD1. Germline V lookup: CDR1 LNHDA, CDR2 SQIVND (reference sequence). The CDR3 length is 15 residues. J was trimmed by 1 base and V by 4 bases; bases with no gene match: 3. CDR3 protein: CASSTTGASNQPQHF. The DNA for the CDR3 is TGTGCCAGTAGTACGACAGGGGCCAGCAATCAGCCCCAGCATTTT.

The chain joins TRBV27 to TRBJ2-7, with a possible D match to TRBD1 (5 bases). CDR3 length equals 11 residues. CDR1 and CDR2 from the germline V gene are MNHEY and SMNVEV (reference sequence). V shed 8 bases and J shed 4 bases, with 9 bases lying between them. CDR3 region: CASQQGYEQYF. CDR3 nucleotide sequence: TGTGCCAGCCAGCAGGGATACGAGCAGTACTTC.

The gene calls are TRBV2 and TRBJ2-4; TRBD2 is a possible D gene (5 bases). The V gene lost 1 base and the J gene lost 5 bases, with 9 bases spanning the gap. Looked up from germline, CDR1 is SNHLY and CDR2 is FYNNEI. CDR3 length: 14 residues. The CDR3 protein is CASSEGGFQNIQYF. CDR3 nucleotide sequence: TGTGCCAGCAGTGAAGGAGGGTTCCAAAACATTCAGTACTTC.

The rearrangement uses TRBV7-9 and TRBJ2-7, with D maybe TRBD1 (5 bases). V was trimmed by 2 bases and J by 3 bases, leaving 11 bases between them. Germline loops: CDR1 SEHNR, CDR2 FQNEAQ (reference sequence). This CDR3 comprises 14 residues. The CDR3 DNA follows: TGTGCCAGCAGCTTAACGGAAGACAGCTACGAGCAGTACTTC. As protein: CASSLTEDSYEQYF.

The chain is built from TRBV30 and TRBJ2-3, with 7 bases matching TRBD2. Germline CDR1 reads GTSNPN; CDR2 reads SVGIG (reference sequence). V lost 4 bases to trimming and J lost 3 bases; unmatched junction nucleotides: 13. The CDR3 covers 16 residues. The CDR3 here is CAWNNGAGVGTDTQYF. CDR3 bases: TGTGCCTGGAACAATGGTGCGGGAGTGGGGACAGATACGCAGTATTTT.

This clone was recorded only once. The CDR3 reads CASSLTGGGFYEQYF. The CDR3, as DNA: TGTGCCAGCAGTCTTACTGGGGGGGGGTTTTACGAGCAGTACTTC. The chain has TRBV11-2 and TRBJ2-7; TRBD2 agrees at 7 bases. The J segment lost 4 bases and the V segment lost 6 bases, leaving 12 bases of the junction unmatched. Germline CDR1 SGHAT, CDR2 FQNNGV. This CDR3 has 15 residues.

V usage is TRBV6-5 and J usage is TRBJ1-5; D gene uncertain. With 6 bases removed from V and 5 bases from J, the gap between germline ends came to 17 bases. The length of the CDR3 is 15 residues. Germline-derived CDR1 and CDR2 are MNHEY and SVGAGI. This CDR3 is CASSLEDGDDQPQHF. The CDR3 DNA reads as TGTGCCAGCAGCCTCGAGGACGGGGATGATCAGCCCCAGCATTTT.

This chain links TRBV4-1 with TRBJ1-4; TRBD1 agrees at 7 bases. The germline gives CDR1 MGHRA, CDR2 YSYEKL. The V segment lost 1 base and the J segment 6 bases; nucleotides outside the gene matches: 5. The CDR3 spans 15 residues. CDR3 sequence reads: CASSQGQGRDEKLFF. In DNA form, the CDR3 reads TGCGCCAGCAGCCAAGGACAGGGCAGAGATGAAAAACTGTTTTTT.

The CDR3 DNA reads TGCGCCAGCAGCCAAGACGTCACGGGCTACGAGCAGTACTTC. This codes for CASSQDVTGYEQYF. V gene TRBV4-1 combines with J gene TRBJ2-7; no reliable D call. V lost 0 bases and J lost 3, with 9 bases in between. Germline V gene sequence: CDR1 MGHRA, CDR2 YSYEKL. This CDR3 is built from 14 residues.

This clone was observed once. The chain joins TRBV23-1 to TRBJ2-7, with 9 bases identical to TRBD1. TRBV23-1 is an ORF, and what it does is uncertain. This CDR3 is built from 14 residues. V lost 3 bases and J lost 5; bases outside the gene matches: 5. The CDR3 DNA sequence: TGCGCCAGCAGTCAGGGGGGGACAGGGCACGAGCAGTACTTC. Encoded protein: CASSQGGTGHEQYF.

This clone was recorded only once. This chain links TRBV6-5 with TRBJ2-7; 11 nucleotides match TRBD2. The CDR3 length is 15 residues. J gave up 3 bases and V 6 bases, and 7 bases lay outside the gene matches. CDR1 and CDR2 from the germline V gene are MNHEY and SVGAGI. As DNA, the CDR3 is TGTGCCAGCAGACCTTCCGGGACTAGCGGCTACGAGCAGTACTTC. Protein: CASRPSGTSGYEQYF.

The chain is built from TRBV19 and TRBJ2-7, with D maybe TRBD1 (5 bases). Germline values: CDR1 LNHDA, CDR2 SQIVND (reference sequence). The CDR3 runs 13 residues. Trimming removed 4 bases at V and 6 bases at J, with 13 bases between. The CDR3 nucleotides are TGTGCCAGTAGTACCTTCCAGGGATCCGAGCAGTACTTC. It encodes CASSTFQGSEQYF.

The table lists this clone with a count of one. CDR3 DNA: TGTGCCACTGCCGGTCTCTCTGGGGCCAACGTCCTGACTTTC. It specifies CATAGLSGANVLTF. V is TRBV6-5 and J is TRBJ2-6; no definite D call. Trimming took off 10 bases at V and 0 bases at J, with 10 bases between the two ends. The CDR3 consists of 14 residues. Germline-derived CDR1 and CDR2 are MNHEY and SVGAGI.

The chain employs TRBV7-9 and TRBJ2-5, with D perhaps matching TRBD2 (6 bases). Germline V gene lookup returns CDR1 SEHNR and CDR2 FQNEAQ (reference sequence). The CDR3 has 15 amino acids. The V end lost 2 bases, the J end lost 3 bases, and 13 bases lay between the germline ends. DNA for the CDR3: TGTGCCAGCAGCTTAAAGGAGGGCGTGGAAGAGACCCAGTACTTC. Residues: CASSLKEGVEETQYF.

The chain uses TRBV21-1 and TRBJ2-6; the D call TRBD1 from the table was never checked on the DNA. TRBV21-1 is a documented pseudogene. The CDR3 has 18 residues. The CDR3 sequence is CASIDVSGAGSGANVLTF. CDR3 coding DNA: TGTGCCAGCATCGATGTATCAGGGGCAGGCTCTGGGGCCAACGTCCTGACTTTC.

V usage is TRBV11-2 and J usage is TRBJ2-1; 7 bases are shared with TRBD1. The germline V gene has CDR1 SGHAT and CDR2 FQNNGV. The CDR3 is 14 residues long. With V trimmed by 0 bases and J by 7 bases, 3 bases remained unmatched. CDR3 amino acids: CASSLDPGQNEQFF. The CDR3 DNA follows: TGTGCCAGCAGCTTAGATCCGGGACAGAATGAGCAGTTCTTC.

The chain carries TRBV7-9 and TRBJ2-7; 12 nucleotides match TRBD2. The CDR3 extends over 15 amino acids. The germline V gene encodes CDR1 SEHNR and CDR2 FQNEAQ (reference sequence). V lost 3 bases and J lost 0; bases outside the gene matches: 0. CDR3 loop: CASSLTSGSSYEQYF. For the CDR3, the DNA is TGTGCCAGCAGCTTGACTAGCGGGAGCTCCTACGAGCAGTACTTC.

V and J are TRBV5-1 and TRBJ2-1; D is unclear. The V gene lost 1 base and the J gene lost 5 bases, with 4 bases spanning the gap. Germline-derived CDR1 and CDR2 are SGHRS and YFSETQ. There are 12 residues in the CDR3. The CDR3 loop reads CASSLLDNEQFF. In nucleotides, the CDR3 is TGCGCCAGCAGCTTGCTTGACAATGAGCAGTTCTTC.